This T cell receptor beta chain was sequenced in a study of human T cells and chemical hapten exposure. On the study more broadly: There were weekly diphenylcyclopropenone doses to the scalp for patients throughout the approximately 25-week study.

The time point here: pre-sensitization, week 0. Treatment of the sample: therapeutic diphenylcyclopropenone sensitization with weekly scalp DPC. Trimming took 0 bases from V and 1 from J, leaving 3 bases between them. This CDR3 comprises 13 residues. CDR1 SGHRS and CDR2 YFSETQ come from the germline V gene. TCRdb processed the RACE reads anew with MiXCR; each CDR3 protein has one entry. The repertoire holds about 300,000 distinct CDR3 sequences, with approximately 5% as singletons. On this clonotype: This sequence may be a read error, since a much larger clone differs from it by one base. The conserved phenylalanine or tryptophan normally closing the CDR3 is absent here, so this likely arose from a read error.

The chain employs TRBV5-1 and TRBJ2-3, with D unclear. This clonotype originated in a woman between 18 and 29 years old with alopecia areata. Some clones in this sample may be carry-over from other donors' samples. The source was whole blood, collected in connection with sensitization to the hapten diphenylcyclopropenone (DPC). The CDR3 sequence is CASSLDRTDTQYL. In DNA, the CDR3 is TGCGCCAGCAGCTTGGACCGCACAGATACGCAGTATTTA.